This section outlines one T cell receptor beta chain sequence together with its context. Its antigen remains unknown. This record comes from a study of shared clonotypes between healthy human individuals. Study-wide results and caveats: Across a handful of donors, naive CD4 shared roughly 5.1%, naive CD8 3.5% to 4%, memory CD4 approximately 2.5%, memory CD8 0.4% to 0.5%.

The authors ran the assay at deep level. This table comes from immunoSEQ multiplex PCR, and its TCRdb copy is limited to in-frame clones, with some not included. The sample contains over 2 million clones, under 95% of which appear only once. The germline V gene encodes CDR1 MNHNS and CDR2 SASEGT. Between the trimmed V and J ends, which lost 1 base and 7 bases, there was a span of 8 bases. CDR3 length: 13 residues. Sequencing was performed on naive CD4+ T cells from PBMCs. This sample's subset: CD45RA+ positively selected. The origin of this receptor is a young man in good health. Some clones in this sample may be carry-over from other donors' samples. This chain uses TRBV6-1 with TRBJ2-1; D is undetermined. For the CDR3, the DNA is TGTGCCAGCAGTGAAGAGACGGCGAATGAGCAGTTCTTC. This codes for CASSEETANEQFF.